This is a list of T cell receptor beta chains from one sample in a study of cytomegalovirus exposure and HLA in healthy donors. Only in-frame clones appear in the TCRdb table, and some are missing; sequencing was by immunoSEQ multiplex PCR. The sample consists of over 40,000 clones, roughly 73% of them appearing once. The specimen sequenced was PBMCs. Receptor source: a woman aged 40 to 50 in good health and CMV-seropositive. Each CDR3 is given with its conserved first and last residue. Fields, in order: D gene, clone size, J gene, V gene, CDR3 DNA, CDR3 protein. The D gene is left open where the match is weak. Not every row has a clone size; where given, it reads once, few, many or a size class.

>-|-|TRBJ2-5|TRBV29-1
TGCAGCGTTGAAGGAGGTCAAGGGGGTCTCCAAGAGACCCAGTACTTC
CSVEGGQGGLQETQYF
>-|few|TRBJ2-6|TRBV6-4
TGTGCCAGCAGTCCGGGGTCCGGGGCCAACGTCCTGACTTTC
CASSPGSGANVLTF
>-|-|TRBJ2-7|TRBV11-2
TGTGCCAGCAGTAATGACAGATACGAGCAGTACTTC
CASSNDRYEQYF
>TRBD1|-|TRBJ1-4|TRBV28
TGTGCCAGCAGGAGAAGGACAGGGGGGACCATGAATGAAAAACTGTTTTTT
CASRRRTGGTMNEKLFF
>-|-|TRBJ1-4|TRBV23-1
TGCGCCAGCAGTCAATCGCCGGACTCCAGTGGGAATGAAAAACTGTTTTTT
CASSQSPDSSGNEKLFF
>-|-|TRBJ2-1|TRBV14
TGTGCCAGCAGCCAAATTAAGAGCTTCCTCAATGAGCAGTTCTTC
CASSQIKSFLNEQFF
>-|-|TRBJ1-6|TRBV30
TGTGCCTGGAGGGAGGCCCTTTATAATTCACCCCTCCACTTT
CAWREALYNSPLHF
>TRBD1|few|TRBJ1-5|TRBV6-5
TGTGCCAGCAGTTATCAAGGACAGGGGCCCCAGCATTTT
CASSYQGQGPQHF
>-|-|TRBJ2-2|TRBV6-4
TGTGCCGGCGAAGGGAGACAGAACACCGGGGAGCTGTTTTTT
CAGEGRQNTGELFF
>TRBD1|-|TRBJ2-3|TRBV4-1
TGCGCCAGCAGCCAAGATCGAGGGGGCAGGGATACGCAGTATTTT
CASSQDRGGRDTQYF
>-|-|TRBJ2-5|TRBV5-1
TGCGCCAGCAGCTTAGGGGTCATGCGGCCGACGGCAGAGACCCAGTACTTC
CASSLGVMRPTAETQYF